This record concerns one T cell receptor (beta chain) sequence. What it binds is not known. A multiplex PCR was run with 60 Vbeta primers and 13 Jbeta primers. Data came from immunoSEQ multiplex PCR; TCRdb stores just in-frame clones and leaves some out. The data hold some 180,000 clones, with about four fifths observed a single time. This CDR3 has 13 amino acids. Germline V lookup: CDR1 ENHRY, CDR2 SYGVKD. Trimming pared 4 bases from V and 4 bases from J, leaving 10 bases between. The source of the sample is a study of cytomegalovirus exposure and HLA in healthy donors. In the study overall: Early on, a data release was issued that held tens of millions of unique TCRs from HLA-typed donors.

Study outcomes and limitations: Relative to equally common others, HLA-associated TCR beta chains showed greater clonal expansion in a later analysis.

Sequencing was carried out using PBMCs. The rearrangement uses TRBV10-3 and TRBJ1-2; perhaps TRBD1 as D (5 bases). The TCR comes from a middle-aged man in good health and CMV-seropositive. CDR3 coding DNA: TGTGCCATCAGTGGGGGGGACGGCTATGGCTACACCTTC. This translates into CAISGGDGYGYTF.